Listed below are T cell receptor beta chains from one sample, sequenced in a study of shared clonotypes between healthy human individuals. The repertoire was sequenced with immunoSEQ multiplex PCR; TCRdb's copy has only in-frame clones and lacks some. The data contain approximately 940,000 clones, about 80% of them seen just once; the ten biggest clones take up nearly 1.5%. Sequencing was carried out using memory CD4+ T cells sorted from blood. The origin of the receptors is a man between 18 and 35 years old in good health. CDR3s include the opening cysteine and the closing phenylalanine or tryptophan.

v_gene	j_gene	CDR3aa
TRBV4-1	TRBJ2-7	CASRQAGTGLNEQYF
TRBV10-3	TRBJ2-1	CAISEGFYNEQFF
TRBV6-5	TRBJ2-2	CASRPLGDTGELFF
TRBV6-4	TRBJ2-7	CASRGLAGEKVQYF
TRBV4-3	TRBJ2-5	CASSLFTGDQETQYF
TRBV19	TRBJ1-2	CASTLIRDSNYGYTF
TRBV7-6	TRBJ2-5	CASSLTTGTQYF
TRBV15	TRBJ2-7	CATSRDRDRTEQYF
TRBV6-1	TRBJ2-7	CASSPGSRYEQYF
TRBV5-8	TRBJ2-3	CASATSGRTDTQYF
TRBV6-1	TRBJ2-3	CASSVDPSTDTQYF
TRBV4-3	TRBJ1-5	CASSPANGKGLPQHF
TRBV29-1	TRBJ2-1	CSAGQGRNEQFF
TRBV29-1	TRBJ1-4	CSVTQTNEKLFF
TRBV28	TRBJ1-4	CASSLTGLLFF
TRBV6-5	TRBJ2-6	CASSYSIQGGNVLTF
TRBV5-5	TRBJ1-2	CASSFGTNYGYTF
TRBV7-8	TRBJ2-7	CASSLVLAADEQYF
TRBV7-8	TRBJ2-7	CASSSNGEQYF
TRBV6-6	TRBJ1-6	CASSYSADSPLHF
TRBV5-1	TRBJ1-2	CASSLDGTNGYTF
TRBV27	TRBJ2-7	CASSRGGTSYEQYF
TRBV5-1	TRBJ2-4	CASSLGQTIQYF
TRBV27	TRBJ1-2	CASSHPGHYGYTF
TRBV18	TRBJ2-7	CASSPPLGYEQYF
TRBV28	TRBJ2-5	CASSWGTSGETQYF
TRBV5-6	TRBJ2-4	CASSAGQGRDQYF
TRBV2	TRBJ1-4	CASSKTGLNEKLFF
TRBV12-5	TRBJ2-2	CASGQLAGGRDTGELFF
TRBV6-1	TRBJ1-1	CASSVEKWGTRNTEAFF
TRBV18	TRBJ2-5	CASSLGSGGQETQYF
TRBV6-5	TRBJ1-1	CASSYVQDTEAFF
TRBV7-2	TRBJ2-2	CASSLAQGSGELFF
TRBV30	TRBJ2-1	CAWRLTRTGGHEQFF
TRBV5-5	TRBJ1-1	CASSLEVAGATEAFF